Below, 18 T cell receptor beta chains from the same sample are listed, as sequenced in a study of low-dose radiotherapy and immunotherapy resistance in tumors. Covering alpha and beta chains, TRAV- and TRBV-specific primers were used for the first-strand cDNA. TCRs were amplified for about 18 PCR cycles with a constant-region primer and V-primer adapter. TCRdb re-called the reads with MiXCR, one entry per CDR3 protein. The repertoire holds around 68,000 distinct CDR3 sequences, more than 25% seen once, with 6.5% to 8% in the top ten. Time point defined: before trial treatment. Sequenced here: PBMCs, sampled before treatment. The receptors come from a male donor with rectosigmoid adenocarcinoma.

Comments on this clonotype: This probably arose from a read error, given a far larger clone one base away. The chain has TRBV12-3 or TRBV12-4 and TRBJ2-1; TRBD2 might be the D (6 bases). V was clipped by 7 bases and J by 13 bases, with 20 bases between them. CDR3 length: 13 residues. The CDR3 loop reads CASTPAGRETQFF. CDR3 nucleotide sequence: TGTGCCAGCACCCCAGCGGGCCGGGAGACCCAGTTCTTC.

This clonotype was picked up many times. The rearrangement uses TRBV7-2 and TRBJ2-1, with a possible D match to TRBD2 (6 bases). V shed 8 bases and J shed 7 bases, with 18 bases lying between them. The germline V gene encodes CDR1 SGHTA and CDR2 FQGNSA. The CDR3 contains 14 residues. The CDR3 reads CASALWGVRNEQFF. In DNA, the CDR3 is TGTGCCAGCGCCCTTTGGGGGGTACGAAATGAGCAGTTCTTC.

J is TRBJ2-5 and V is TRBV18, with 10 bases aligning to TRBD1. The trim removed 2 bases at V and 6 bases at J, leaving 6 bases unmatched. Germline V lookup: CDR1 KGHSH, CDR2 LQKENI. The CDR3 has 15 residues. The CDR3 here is CASSPIRTGGQTQYF. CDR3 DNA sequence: TGTGCCAGCTCACCAATCCGGACAGGGGGACAGACCCAGTACTTC.

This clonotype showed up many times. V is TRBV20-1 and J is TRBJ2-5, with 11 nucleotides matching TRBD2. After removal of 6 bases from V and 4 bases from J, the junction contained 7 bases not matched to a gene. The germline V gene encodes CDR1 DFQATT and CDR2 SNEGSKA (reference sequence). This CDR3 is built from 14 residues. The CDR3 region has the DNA TGCAGTGCCAGACTAGCGGGGAGGACAGAGACCCAGTACTTC. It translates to CSARLAGRTETQYF.

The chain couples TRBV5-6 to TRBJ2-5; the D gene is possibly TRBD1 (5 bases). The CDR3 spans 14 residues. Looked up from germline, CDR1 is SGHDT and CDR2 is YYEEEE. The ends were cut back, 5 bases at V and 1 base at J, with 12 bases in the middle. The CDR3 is CASSDVGLQETQYF. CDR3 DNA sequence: TGTGCCAGCAGTGATGTGGGGCTCCAAGAGACCCAGTACTTC.

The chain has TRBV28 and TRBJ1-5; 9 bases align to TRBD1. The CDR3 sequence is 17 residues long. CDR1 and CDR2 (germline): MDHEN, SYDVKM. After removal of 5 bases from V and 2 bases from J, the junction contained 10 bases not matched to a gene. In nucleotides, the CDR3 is TGTGCCAGCAGTCTTACAGGGGGCCCCTTACGCAATCAGCCCCAGCATTTT. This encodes CASSLTGGPLRNQPQHF.

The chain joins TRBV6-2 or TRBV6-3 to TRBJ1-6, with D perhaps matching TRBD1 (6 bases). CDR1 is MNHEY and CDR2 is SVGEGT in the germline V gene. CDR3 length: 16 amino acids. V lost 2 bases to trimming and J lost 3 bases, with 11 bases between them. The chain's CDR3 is CASSYGQNIYNSPLHF. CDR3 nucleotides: TGTGCCAGCAGTTACGGACAGAACATCTATAATTCACCCCTCCACTTT.

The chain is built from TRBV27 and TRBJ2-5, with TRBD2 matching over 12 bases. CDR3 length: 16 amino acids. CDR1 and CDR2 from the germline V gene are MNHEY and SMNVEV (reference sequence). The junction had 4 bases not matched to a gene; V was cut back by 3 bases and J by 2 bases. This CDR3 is CASSLRLAGGQETQYF. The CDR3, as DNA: TGTGCCAGCAGTTTGAGGCTAGCGGGGGGGCAAGAGACCCAGTACTTC.

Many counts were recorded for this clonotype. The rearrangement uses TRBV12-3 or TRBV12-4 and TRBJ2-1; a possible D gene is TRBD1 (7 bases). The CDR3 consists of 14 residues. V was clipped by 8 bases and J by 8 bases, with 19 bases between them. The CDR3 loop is CASGGGAMFYEQFF. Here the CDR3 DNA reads TGTGCCAGCGGAGGGGGCGCGATGTTCTATGAGCAGTTCTTC.

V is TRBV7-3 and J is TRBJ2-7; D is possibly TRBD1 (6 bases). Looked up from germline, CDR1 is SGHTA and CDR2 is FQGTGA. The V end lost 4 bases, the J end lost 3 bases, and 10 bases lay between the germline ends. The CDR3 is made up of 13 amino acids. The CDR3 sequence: CASSYQGGYEQYF. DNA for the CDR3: TGTGCCAGCAGCTATCAAGGGGGCTACGAGCAGTACTTC.

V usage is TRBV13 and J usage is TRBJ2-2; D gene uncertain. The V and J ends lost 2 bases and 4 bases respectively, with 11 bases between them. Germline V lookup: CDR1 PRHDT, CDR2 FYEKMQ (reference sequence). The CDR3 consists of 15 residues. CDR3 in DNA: TGTGCCAGCAGCTTAAAGGGAATGCCCACCGGGGAGCTGTTTTTT. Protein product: CASSLKGMPTGELFF.

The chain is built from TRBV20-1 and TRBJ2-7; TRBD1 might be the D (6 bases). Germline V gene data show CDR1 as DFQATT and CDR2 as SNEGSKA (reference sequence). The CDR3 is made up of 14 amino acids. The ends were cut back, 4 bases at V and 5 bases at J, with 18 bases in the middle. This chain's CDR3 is CSAMGALDLHEQYF. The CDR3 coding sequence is TGCAGTGCTATGGGGGCGTTGGACTTACACGAGCAGTACTTC.

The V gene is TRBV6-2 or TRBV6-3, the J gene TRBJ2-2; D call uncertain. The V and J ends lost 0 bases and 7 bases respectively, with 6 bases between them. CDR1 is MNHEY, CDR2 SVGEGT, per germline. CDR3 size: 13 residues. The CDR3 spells CASSYSNFGELFF. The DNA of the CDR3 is TGTGCCAGCAGTTACTCTAATTTCGGGGAGCTGTTTTTT.

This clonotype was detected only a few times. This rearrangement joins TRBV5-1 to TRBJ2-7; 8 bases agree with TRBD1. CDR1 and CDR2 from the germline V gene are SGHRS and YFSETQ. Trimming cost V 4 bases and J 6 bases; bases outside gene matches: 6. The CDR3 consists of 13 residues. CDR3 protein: CASSLGRGREQYF. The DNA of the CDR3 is TGCGCCAGCAGCCTTGGCAGGGGGCGCGAGCAGTACTTC.

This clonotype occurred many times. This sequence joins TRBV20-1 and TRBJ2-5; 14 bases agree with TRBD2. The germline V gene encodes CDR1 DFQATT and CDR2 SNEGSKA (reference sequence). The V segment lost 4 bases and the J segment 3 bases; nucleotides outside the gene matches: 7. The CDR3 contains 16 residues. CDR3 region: CSAKGLAGGLEETQYF. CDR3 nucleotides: TGCAGTGCTAAAGGACTAGCGGGGGGCCTGGAAGAGACCCAGTACTTC.

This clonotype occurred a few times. This CDR3 is CASSGGYRAYEQYF. The CDR3 bases are TGTGCCAGCTCCGGGGGGTATAGGGCCTACGAGCAGTACTTC. V and J are TRBV12-3 or TRBV12-4 and TRBJ2-7; 7 nucleotides align to TRBD2. The trim removed 8 bases at V and 2 bases at J, leaving 9 bases unmatched. This CDR3 contains 14 residues.

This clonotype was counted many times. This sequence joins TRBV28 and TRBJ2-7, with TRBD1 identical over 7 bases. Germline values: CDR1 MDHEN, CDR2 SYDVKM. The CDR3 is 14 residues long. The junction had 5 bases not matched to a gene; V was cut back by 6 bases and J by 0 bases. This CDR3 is CASRADRHSYEQYF. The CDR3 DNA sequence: TGTGCCAGCAGGGCGGACAGGCACTCCTACGAGCAGTACTTC.

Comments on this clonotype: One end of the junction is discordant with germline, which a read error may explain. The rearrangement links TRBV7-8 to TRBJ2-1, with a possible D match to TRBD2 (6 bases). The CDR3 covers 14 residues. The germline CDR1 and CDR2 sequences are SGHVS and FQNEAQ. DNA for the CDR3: TGTGCCAGCAGCTTAATGGGCCAGGGAGGTGGGCAGTTCTTT. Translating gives CASSLMGQGGGQFF.